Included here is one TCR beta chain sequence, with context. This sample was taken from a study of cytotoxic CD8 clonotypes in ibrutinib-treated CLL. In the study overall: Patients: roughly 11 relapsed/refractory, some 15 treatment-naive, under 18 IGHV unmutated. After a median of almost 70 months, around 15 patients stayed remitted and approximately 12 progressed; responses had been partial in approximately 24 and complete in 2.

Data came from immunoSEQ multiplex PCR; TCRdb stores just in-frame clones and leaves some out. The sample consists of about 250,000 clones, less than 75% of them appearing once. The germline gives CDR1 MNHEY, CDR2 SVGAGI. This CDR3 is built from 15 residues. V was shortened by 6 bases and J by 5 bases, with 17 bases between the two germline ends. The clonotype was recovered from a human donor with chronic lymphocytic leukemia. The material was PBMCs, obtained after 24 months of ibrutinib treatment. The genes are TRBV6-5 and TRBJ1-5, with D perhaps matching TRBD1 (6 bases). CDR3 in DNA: TGTGCCAGCAGCCGCTCGGGGGCGAACGATCAGCCCCAGCATTTT. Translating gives CASSRSGANDQPQHF.